This T cell receptor beta chain originates from a study of CD8 T cells in Susac syndrome. J was trimmed by 2 bases and V by 0 bases; bases with no gene match: 4. The CDR3 has 16 amino acids. Per the germline V gene, CDR1 is MNHEY and CDR2 is SMNVEV (reference sequence). RNA was extracted with the RNeasy kit, and a quantity of 0.5 to 1 ug was reverse transcribed using random hexamers. TCRdb itself ran the immunoSEQ multiplex PCR reads through MiXCR, one entry per CDR3 protein. Among fewer than 200,000 distinct CDR3 sequences, 91% were seen once, and the ten largest hold around 0.079%. Sequencing targeted TCR beta in blood CD8+ and CD4+ T cells.

The receptor was derived from a human donor with Susac syndrome. J is TRBJ2-1 and V is TRBV27, with 7 bases identical to TRBD1. Sequencing input: CD4+ T cells from PBMCs. The CDR3 region is CASSLSRGQAYNEQFF. CDR3 sequence (DNA): TGTGCCAGCAGTTTATCAAGGGGGCAAGCCTACAATGAGCAGTTCTTC.